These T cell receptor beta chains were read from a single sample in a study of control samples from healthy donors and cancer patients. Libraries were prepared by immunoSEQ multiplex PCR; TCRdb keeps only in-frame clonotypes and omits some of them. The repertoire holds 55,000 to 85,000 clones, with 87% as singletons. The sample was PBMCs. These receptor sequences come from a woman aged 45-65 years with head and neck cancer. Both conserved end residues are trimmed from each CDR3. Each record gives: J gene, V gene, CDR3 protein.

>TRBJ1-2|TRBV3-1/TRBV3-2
ASSLSPQDGYT
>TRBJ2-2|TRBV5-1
ASSLGQGALKAGELF
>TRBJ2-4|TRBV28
ASNGQVKAKNIQY
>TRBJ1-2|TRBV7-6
ASSPNRGKGGYT
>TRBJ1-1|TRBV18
ASSLTLVAEAF
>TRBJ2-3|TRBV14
ASSQDGVDLTDTQY
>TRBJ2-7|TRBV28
ASSLKGAANYEQY
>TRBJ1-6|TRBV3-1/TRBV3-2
ASSTQGQKNNSPLH
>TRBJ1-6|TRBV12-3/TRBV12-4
ASRGQGNSPLH
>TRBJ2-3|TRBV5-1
ASSFSTDTQY
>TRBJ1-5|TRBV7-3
AAGPGASNQPQH
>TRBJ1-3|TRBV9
ASCPGLSSGNTIY
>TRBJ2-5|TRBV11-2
ASSVQGFQETQY
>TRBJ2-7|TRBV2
ASSIGQKNEQY
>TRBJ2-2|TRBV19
ASSILGATNTGELF
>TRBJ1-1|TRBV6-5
ATAGATEAF
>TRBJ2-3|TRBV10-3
ATRPGQPTDTQY
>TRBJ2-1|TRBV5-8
ASSLQQGHRYNEQF
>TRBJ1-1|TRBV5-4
ASSSGGFPNTEAF
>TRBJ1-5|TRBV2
ASSEAGTQLPQH
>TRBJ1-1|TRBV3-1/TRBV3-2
ASSQDWRNTEAF
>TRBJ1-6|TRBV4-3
ASSQGTASPLH
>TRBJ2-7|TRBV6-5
ASMLEGGEQY
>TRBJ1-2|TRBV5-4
ASSRLDRTYGYT
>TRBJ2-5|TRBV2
ASSVPKGGRTQETQY
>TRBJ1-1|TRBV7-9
ASSLVGVNTEAF
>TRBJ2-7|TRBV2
ASTGGAYEQY
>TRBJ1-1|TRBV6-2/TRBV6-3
ASSSRGATMNTEAF
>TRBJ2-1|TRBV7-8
ASSPRLSSYNEQF
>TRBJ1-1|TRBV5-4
ASSLEARRNTEAF
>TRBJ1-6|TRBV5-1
ASSLEGISSPLH
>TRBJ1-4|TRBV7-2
ASSLVGKLF
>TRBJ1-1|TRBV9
ASSVGGAGNTEAF
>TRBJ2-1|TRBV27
ASRGTSAGDPF
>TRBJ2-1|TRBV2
ASSESGRAEGEQF
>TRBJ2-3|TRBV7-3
ASSSLAGDTDTQY
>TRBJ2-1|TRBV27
ASSPTSTSGIYNEQF
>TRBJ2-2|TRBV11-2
ASSPRGRARNTGELF
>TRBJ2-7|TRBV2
ASSEGGTNYEQY
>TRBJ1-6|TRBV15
ATSREIVGSPLH
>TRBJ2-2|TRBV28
ASRTGSTGELF
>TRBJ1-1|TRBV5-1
ASSSTGTYGFTEAF
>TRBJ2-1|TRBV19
ASSSGQGVENEQF
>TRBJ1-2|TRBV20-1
SARDQGYT
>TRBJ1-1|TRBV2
ASREQQGASTEAF
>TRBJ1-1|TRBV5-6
ASSTQGTEAF
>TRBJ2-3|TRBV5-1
ASTRDGSTDTQY
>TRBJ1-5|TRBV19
ASRSYLRGSSNQPQH
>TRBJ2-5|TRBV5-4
ASSLVGRSGGFRETQY
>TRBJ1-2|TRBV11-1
ASSLDENYGYT
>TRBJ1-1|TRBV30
AWSRQMNTEAF
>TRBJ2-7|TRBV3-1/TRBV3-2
ASSQEGRGREQY
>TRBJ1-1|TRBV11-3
ASSKGHLNTEAF